This TCR beta chain was identified in a study of cytomegalovirus exposure and HLA in healthy donors. General observations from the study: A later analysis found common viral pathogens apparently linked to several of the most significant clusters.

The J segment lost 7 bases and the V segment lost 4 bases, leaving 9 bases of the junction unmatched. CDR3 length: 14 residues. Germline CDR1 SGHDT, CDR2 YYEEEE. On this clone: The antigen is undetermined.

In the PCR, 60 Vbeta and 13 Jbeta primers were used. Method: immunoSEQ multiplex PCR; TCRdb's copy keeps in-frame clones and lacks some. Among some 110,000 clones listed, about 69% were seen once. V and J are TRBV5-6 and TRBJ1-2; TRBD1 matches at 8 bases. This clonotype was obtained from a man aged 40-49 years in good health and CMV-seronegative. The specimen was PBMCs. The CDR3 here is CASSRTDRESGYTF. For the CDR3, the DNA is TGTGCCAGCAGCCGGACGGACAGGGAGTCTGGCTACACCTTC.